A selection of T cell receptor beta chains follows, all from one sample in a study of patients and donors after allogeneic stem cell transplantation. TCRdb reanalysed the RT-PCR reads using MiXCR and keeps one entry per CDR3 protein. The table shows hundreds of thousands of distinct CDR3 sequences, with about a sixth occurring only once. Sequenced sample: blood, either unsorted or a sorted T cell fraction (not recorded which). These receptors were taken from a human donor who was either an allogeneic HSCT recipient or a stem cell or donor lymphocyte infusion donor (not recorded which). It is not recorded whose cells these are; they may come from a transplant donor. Each CDR3 is given with its conserved first and last residue. A D gene is named only where the DNA matches it firmly. Some rows have no size entry. The others give once, few or many, or a class for an expanded clone.

clone_size j_call d_call v_call cdr3_nt cdr3_aa
few TRBJ1-4 . TRBV5-6 TGTGCCAGCAGCCCTAGCCCCGTCCGGGAAAAACTGTTTTTT CASSPSPVREKLFF
many TRBJ1-5 . TRBV7-2 TGTGCCAGCAGCACCCGACAGAGCAATCAGCCCCAGCATTTT CASSTRQSNQPQHF
. TRBJ2-7 . TRBV10-3 TGTGCCATCAAGGAAGAGCAGGGACGCTCCTACGAGCAGTACTTC CAIKEEQGRSYEQYF
. TRBJ2-1 TRBD2 TRBV2 TGTGCCAGCAGTAGCGGGGGTTTCTACAATGAGCAGTTCTTC CASSSGGFYNEQFF
many TRBJ1-2 TRBD1 TRBV7-2 TGTGCCAGCAGCCGCGACGGGACAGAGGACTATGGCTACACCTTC CASSRDGTEDYGYTF
. TRBJ2-7 . TRBV13 TGTGCCAGCAGCCCGAACGGGCCTTCCTACGAGCAGTACTTC CASSPNGPSYEQYF
. TRBJ1-1 . TRBV7-2 TGTGCCAGCAGCTCCCGGGGCCCCCCGCGGGCTGAAGCTTTCTTT CASSSRGPPRAEAFF
few TRBJ2-7 . TRBV7-9 TGTGCCAGCAGCTTAGACAGCCTCCTAACTAGCCGGCACGAGCAGTACTTC CASSLDSLLTSRHEQYF
. TRBJ2-7 . TRBV29-1 TGCAGCGTTGAGCGGGGATACGAGCAGTACTTC CSVERGYEQYF
few TRBJ2-7 TRBD1 TRBV20-1 TGCAGTGCTAGAGTAAGGGGGCCCTACGAGCAGTACTTC CSARVRGPYEQYF
once TRBJ2-5 . TRBV20-1 TGCAGTGCTAGAGATGGCAGGTGGGGCGAGACCCAGTACTTC CSARDGRWGETQYF
. TRBJ1-1 TRBD1 TRBV29-1 TGCAGCGTTGCTTCTACAGGGGGCCTGAAGAACACTGAAGCTTTCTTT CSVASTGGLKNTEAFF
few TRBJ2-7 . TRBV6-1 TGTGCCAGCAGGCGAACAGGGCTGACCTCCTACGAGCAGTACTTC CASRRTGLTSYEQYF
few TRBJ1-1 . TRBV7-2 TGTGCCAGCAGCTTGAGGGGCCCCCTTTGGACTGAAGCTTTCTTT CASSLRGPLWTEAFF
few TRBJ1-2 . TRBV6-5 TGTGCCAGCAGTTACCTGGGGGGTGGAAACTCCTACTATGGCTACACCTTC CASSYLGGGNSYYGYTF
many TRBJ2-7 TRBD1 TRBV29-1 TGCAGCGTCACCGTGGGACAGGGGGAGGCCGAGCAGTACTTC CSVTVGQGEAEQYF
few TRBJ2-7 TRBD1 TRBV6-2/TRBV6-3 TGTGCCAGCAGTTTAGGACAGGGTCGAAGCGAGCAGTACTTC CASSLGQGRSEQYF
. TRBJ2-1 TRBD1 TRBV30 TGTGCCTGGAGACCGGGACAGGGAGGCAATGAGCAGTTCTTC CAWRPGQGGNEQFF
. TRBJ2-1 . TRBV7-9 TGTGCCAGCACCGAGAGGGCGAGCTCCTACAATGAGCAGTTCTTC CASTERASSYNEQFF
. TRBJ1-6 . TRBV7-9 TGTGCCAGCAGCTTAGGTTTGGGCTATTCACCCCTCCACTTT CASSLGLGYSPLHF
. TRBJ2-3 . TRBV12-3/TRBV12-4 TGTGCCAGCAGTCACCCCCTTGGCACAGATACGCAGTATTTT CASSHPLGTDTQYF
many TRBJ2-3 . TRBV29-1 TGCAGCGTTGAAGAAGGGCGGGCAGATACGCAGTATTTT CSVEEGRADTQYF
few TRBJ2-5 . TRBV6-2/TRBV6-3 TGTGCCAGCAGTTACACGAGGGAGACCCAGTACTTC CASSYTRETQYF
. TRBJ1-1 . TRBV6-2/TRBV6-3 TGTGCCAGCAGTTTCTCAACCACATCGGGTCCCAGGCGGGACACTGAAGCTTTCTTT CASSFSTTSGPRRDTEAFF
few TRBJ1-2 TRBD1 TRBV2 TGTGCCAGCAGTGAGTCCAGGGGGAAAGGCTACACCTTC CASSESRGKGYTF
. TRBJ2-3 TRBD1 TRBV7-9 TGTGCCAGCAGCGCAGGACAGGGGGCTGTAGATACGCAGTATTTT CASSAGQGAVDTQYF
many TRBJ1-2 . TRBV4-2 TGTGCCAGCAGCAGAAATGGCTACACCTTC CASSRNGYTF
. TRBJ2-1 . TRBV3-1 TGTGCCAGCAGCCTACTGGGGGCTACGTCCTACAATGAGCAGTTCTTC CASSLLGATSYNEQFF
. TRBJ2-3 . TRBV5-1 TGCGCCAGCAGCTTAGGCCAAGGGTCTTTAGATACGCAGTATTTT CASSLGQGSLDTQYF
. TRBJ1-5 . TRBV21-1 TGTGCCAGCAGCAAAGAGAGAACAGCCCGGGAGTCAGATCAGCCCCAGCATTTT CASSKERTARESDQPQHF
many TRBJ1-5 . TRBV9 TGTGCCAGCAGCGTAGGGAACAATCAGCCCCAGCATTTT CASSVGNNQPQHF
once TRBJ2-5 TRBD1 TRBV10-3 TGTGCCATCAGTGAGTGGCACAGGGGGCAGGGGGAGACCCAGTACTTC CAISEWHRGQGETQYF
. TRBJ2-7 . TRBV3-1 TGTGCCAGCAGCCAAGTCGGGTTGGAGAGCGAGCAGTACTTC CASSQVGLESEQYF
few TRBJ2-1 . TRBV5-1 TGCGCCAGCAGCTCCACGGCCCAGATAATTAGGAGTAATGAGCAGTTCTTC CASSSTAQIIRSNEQFF
. TRBJ2-7 . TRBV7-3 TGTGCCAGCAGCTTAACGTATGGCTACGAGCAGTACTTC CASSLTYGYEQYF
. TRBJ1-3 TRBD1 TRBV2 TGTGCCAGCAGCCAGAACAGGGGCGCTGGAAACACCATATATTTT CASSQNRGAGNTIYF
. TRBJ1-1 . TRBV29-1 TGCAGCGTTCTACCCGGGACACTTAACACTGAAGCTTTCTTT CSVLPGTLNTEAFF
. TRBJ2-5 . TRBV20-1 TGCAGTGCAATCGTACTAGCAGAGACCCAGTACTTC CSAIVLAETQYF
many TRBJ1-1 . TRBV20-1 TGCAGTGCTGTTAGAACAGGGTATCGGGAAGCTTTCTTT CSAVRTGYREAFF
few TRBJ2-5 TRBD1 TRBV6-5 TGTGCCAGCAGTGGGGACAGAGAGACCCAGTACTTC CASSGDRETQYF
few TRBJ2-1 TRBD2 TRBV5-1 TGCGCCAGCAGCTTGGAGGCTAGCGGGAGGGCCAATGAGCAGTTCTTC CASSLEASGRANEQFF
. TRBJ1-2 TRBD1 TRBV5-1 TGCGCCAGCAGCTTTGACAGGGTCAACGGCTACACCTTC CASSFDRVNGYTF
. TRBJ1-5 . TRBV5-1 TGCGCCAGCAGCTTGACCGGCCGAGAGCCCCAGCATTTT CASSLTGREPQHF
few TRBJ2-7 . TRBV6-1 TGTGCCAGTGGAGTTCGCGGGACCTCCTACGAGCAGTACTTC CASGVRGTSYEQYF
once TRBJ1-1 . TRBV6-2/TRBV6-3 TGTGCCAGCAGTTACGGAGGGGGAAGAACTGAAGCTTACTTT CASSYGGGRTEAYF
many TRBJ2-4 . TRBV5-1 TGCGCCAGCAGCTTGGAGGCAGGAACCAAAAACATTCAGTACTTC CASSLEAGTKNIQYF
. TRBJ2-3 . TRBV11-3 TGTGCCAGCAGCCTAGGAGGTGAGACAGATACGCAGTATTTT CASSLGGETDTQYF
few TRBJ2-2 TRBD2 TRBV20-1 TGCAGTGCTAGAGTGGCTAGCGGGGGCACCGGGGAGCTGTTTTTT CSARVASGGTGELFF
. TRBJ1-5 . TRBV7-9 TGTGCCAGCAGCTTAGCAGGGATGTTGGATCAGCCCCAGCATTTT CASSLAGMLDQPQHF
few TRBJ2-2 . TRBV7-3 TGTGCCAGCAGCCGGGACCCCTTAGCAGGGGAGCTGTTTTTT CASSRDPLAGELFF
. TRBJ2-1 . TRBV30 TGTGCCTGGCGCCCATACAATGAGCAGTTCTTC CAWRPYNEQFF